This T cell receptor (beta chain) was captured by sequencing in a study of blood T cell dynamics during melanoma immunotherapy. Study-level points and caveats: Clones driving repertoire changes may be melanoma-specific or general immune activation. PBMC repertoires of eventual disease-control patients split at W3 into clonality or diversity gains.

The V gene lost 2 bases and the J gene lost 10 bases, with 18 bases spanning the gap. The CDR3 covers 15 residues. Germline V lookup: CDR1 MNHEY, CDR2 SMNVEV (reference sequence). The time point: pre-treatment baseline. Remarks on this clone: Its antigen is as yet unknown.

TCRdb keeps only in-frame clones here, not all; method: immunoSEQ multiplex PCR. The sample contains fewer than 20,000 clones, approximately 90% of which appear only once. V is TRBV27 and J is TRBJ2-1, with a tentative D call TRBD1 (5 bases). The sequence was obtained from a human donor with melanoma. Material: blood, obtained from a patient treated with checkpoint blockade. The CDR3 sequence is CASSLAYQGVGEQFF. The CDR3 DNA follows: TGTGCCAGCAGTTTAGCCTACCAGGGCGTTGGGGAGCAGTTCTTC.